This TCR beta chain was sequenced for a study of blood T cell repertoires in COVID-19. Germline assignment: CDR1 SGHDN and CDR2 FVKESK. The CDR3 loop spans 14 amino acids. The germline V and J ends were trimmed by 2 bases and 7 bases, with 14 bases remaining between them. TCRdb's copy holds only in-frame clones and misses some; the assay was immunoSEQ multiplex PCR. The data show 30,000 to 35,000 clones, approximately 80% seen once. The TCR originated in an elderly man with acute or convalescent COVID-19. The V and J genes are TRBV14 and TRBJ1-1; a possible D gene is TRBD1 (6 bases). The sequencing sample was made of peripheral blood. The CDR3 sequence is CASSQWAGASEAFF. CDR3 in DNA: TGTGCCAGCAGCCAATGGGCAGGGGCAAGTGAAGCTTTCTTT.